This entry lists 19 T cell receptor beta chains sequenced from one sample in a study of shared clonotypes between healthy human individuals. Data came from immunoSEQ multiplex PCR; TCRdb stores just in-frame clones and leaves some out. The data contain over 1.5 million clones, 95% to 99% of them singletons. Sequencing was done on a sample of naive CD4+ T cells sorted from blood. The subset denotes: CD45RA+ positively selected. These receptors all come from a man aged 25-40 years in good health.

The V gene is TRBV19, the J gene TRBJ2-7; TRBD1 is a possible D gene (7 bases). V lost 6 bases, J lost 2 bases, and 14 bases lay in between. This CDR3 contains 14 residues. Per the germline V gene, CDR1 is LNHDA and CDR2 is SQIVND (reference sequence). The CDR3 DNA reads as TGTGCCAGTAGCGATCAGGGGGGAACCTACGAGCAGTACTTC. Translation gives CASSDQGGTYEQYF. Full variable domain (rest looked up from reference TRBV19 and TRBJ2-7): DGGITQSPKYLFRKEGQNVTLSCEQNLNHDAMYWYRQDPGQGLRLIYYSQIVNDFQKGDIAEGYSVSREKKESFPLTVTSAQKNPTAFYLCASSDQGGTYEQYFGPGTRLTVT.

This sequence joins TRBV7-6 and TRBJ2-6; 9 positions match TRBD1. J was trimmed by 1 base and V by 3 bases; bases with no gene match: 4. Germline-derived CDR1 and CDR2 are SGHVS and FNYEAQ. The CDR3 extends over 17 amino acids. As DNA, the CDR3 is TGTGCCAGCAGCTTTGGACAGGGGCGTTCTGGGGCCAACGTCCTGACTTTC. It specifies CASSFGQGRSGANVLTF. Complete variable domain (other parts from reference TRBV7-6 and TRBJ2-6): GAGVSQSPRYKVTKRGQDVALRCDPISGHVSLYWYRQALGQGPEFLTYFNYEAQQDKSGLPNDRFSAERPEGSISTLTIQRTEQRDSAMYRCASSFGQGRSGANVLTFGAGSRLTVL.

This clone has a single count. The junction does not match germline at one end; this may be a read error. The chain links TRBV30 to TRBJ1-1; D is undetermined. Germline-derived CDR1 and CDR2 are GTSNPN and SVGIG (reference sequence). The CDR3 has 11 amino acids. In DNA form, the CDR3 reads TGTGCCTGGAGTAGGGCGGCAGCGCAGTACTTT. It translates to CAWSRAAAQYF. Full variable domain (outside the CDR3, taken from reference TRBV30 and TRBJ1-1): SQTIHQWPATLVQPVGSPLSLECTVEGTSNPNLYWYRQAAGRGLQLLFYSVGIGQISSEVPQNLSASRPQDRQFILSSKKLLLSDSGFYLCAWSRAAAQYFGQGTRLTVV.

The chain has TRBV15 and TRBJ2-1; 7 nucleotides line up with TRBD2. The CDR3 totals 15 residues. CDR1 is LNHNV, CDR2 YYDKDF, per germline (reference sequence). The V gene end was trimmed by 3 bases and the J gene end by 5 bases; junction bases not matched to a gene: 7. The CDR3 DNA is TGTGCCACCAGCAGGGGGGGGACGACAGACAATGAGCAGTTCTTC. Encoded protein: CATSRGGTTDNEQFF.

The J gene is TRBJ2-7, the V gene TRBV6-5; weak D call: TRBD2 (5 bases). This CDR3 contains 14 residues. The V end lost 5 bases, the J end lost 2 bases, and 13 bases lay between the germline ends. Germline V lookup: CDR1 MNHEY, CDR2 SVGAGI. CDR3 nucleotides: TGTGCCAGCAGTGAGCGGCGGCCCACCTACGAGCAGTACTTC. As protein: CASSERRPTYEQYF.

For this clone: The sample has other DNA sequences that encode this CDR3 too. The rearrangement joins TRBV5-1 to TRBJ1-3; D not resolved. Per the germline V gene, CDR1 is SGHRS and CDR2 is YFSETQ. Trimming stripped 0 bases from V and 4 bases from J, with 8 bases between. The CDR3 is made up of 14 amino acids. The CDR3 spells CASSLGTGGNTIYF. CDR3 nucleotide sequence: TGCGCCAGCAGCTTGGGGACGGGCGGAAACACCATATATTTT.

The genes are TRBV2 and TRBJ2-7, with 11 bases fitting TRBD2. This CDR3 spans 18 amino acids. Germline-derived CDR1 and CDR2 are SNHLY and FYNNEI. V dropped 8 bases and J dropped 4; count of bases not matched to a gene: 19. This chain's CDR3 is CASHPGGASGRRGYEQYF. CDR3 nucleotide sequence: TGTGCCAGCCACCCCGGGGGGGCTAGCGGGAGGAGGGGGTACGAGCAGTACTTC.

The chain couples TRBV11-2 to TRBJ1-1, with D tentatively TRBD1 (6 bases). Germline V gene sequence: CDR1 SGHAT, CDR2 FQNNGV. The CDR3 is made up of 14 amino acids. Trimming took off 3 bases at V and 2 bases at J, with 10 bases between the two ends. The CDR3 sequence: CASSLTGYNTEAFF. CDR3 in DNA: TGTGCCAGCAGCTTGACAGGCTACAACACTGAAGCTTTCTTT.

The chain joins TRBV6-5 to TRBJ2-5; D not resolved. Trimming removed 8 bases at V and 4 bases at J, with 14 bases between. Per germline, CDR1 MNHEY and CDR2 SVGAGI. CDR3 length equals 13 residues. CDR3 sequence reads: CASHNAGGETQYF. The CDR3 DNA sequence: TGTGCCAGCCACAACGCAGGTGGAGAGACCCAGTACTTC.

DNA for the CDR3: TGCAGCGTACAATCCCCAGAGACCCAGTACTTC. It yields the protein CSVQSPETQYF. This rearrangement joins TRBV29-1 to TRBJ2-5; D not certain. Trimming shortened V by 6 bases and J by 4 bases, and 9 bases separated the two germline ends. This CDR3 is built from 11 residues. Germline V gives CDR1 SQVTM, CDR2 ANQGSEA.

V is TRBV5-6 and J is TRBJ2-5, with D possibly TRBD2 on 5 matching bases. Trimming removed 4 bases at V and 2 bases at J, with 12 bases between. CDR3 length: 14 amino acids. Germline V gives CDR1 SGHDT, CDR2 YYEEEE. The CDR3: CASSPTGGQETQYF. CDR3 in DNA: TGTGCCAGCAGCCCAACGGGCGGGCAAGAGACCCAGTACTTC. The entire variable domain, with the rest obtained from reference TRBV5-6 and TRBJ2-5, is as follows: DAGVTQSPTHLIKTRGQQVTLRCSPKSGHDTVSWYQQALGQGPQFIFQYYEEEERQRGNFPDRFSGHQFPNYSSELNVNALLLGDSALYLCASSPTGGQETQYFGPGTRLLVL.

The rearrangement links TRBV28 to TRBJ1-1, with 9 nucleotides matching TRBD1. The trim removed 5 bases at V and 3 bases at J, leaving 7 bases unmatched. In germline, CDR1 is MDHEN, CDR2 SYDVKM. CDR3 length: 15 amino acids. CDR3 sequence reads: CASSDWTGDHTEAFF. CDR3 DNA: TGTGCCAGCAGTGATTGGACAGGGGACCACACTGAAGCTTTCTTT.

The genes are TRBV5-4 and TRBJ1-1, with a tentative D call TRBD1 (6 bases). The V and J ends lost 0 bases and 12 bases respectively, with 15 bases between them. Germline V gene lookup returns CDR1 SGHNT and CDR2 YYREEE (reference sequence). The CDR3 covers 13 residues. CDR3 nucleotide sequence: TGTGCCAGCAGCTTGGCCGGGAAGGGGGGGTCTTTCTTT. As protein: CASSLAGKGGSFF.

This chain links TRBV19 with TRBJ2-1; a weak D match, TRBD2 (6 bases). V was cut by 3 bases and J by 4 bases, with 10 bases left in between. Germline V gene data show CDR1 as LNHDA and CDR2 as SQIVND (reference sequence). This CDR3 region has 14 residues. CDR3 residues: CASSIGGGYNEQFF. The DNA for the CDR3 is TGTGCCAGTAGTATCGGCGGAGGGTACAATGAGCAGTTCTTC. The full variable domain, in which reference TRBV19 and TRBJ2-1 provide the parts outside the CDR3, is DGGITQSPKYLFRKEGQNVTLSCEQNLNHDAMYWYRQDPGQGLRLIYYSQIVNDFQKGDIAEGYSVSREKKESFPLTVTSAQKNPTAFYLCASSIGGGYNEQFFGPGTRLTVL.

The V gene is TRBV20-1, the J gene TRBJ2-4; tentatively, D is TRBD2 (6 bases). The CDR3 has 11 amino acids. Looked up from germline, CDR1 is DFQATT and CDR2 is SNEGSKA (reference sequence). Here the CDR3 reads CRGSGKNIQYF. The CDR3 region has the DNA TGCCGGGGGAGTGGCAAAAACATTCAGTACTTC.

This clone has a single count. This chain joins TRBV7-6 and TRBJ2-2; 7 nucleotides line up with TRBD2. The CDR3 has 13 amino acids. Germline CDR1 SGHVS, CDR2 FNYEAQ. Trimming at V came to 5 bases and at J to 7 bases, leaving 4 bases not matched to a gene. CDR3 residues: CASSPREDGELFF. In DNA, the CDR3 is TGTGCCAGCAGCCCCCGGGAGGACGGGGAGCTGTTTTTT.

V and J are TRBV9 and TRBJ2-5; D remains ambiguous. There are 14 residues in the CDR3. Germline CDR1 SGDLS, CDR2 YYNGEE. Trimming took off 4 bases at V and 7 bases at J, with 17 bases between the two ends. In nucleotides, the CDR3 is TGTGCCAGCAGCCCAGGTGGGGAATACGGGACCCAGTACTTC. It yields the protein CASSPGGEYGTQYF.

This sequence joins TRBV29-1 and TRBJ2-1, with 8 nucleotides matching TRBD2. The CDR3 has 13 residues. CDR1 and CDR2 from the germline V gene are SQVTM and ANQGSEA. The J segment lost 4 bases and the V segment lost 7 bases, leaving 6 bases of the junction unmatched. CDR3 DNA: TGCAGCGCCCATCGGGGGGGGTACAATGAGCAGTTCTTC. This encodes CSAHRGGYNEQFF.

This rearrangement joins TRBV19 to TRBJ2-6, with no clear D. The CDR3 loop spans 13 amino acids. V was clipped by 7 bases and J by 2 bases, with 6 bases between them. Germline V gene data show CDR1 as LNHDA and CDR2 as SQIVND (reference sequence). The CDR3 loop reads CASKPPGANVLTF. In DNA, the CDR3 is TGTGCCAGTAAGCCCCCTGGGGCCAACGTCCTGACTTTC.